Included here is one T cell receptor (beta chain) sequence, with context. Its antigen is undetermined. PCR used 60 Vbeta primers and 13 Jbeta primers. Original analysis: An analysis that came later counted some 85 million unique TCR beta chains, approximately 12 million shared. Here immunoSEQ multiplex PCR was the method, and the copy in TCRdb shows in-frame clones only, minus some. V and J calls and clone size are copied from that table; D and trimming were computed from the DNA. The data contain fewer than 200,000 clones, roughly 82% of them singletons. The CDR3 contains 15 residues. Germline CDR1 is SGHRS and CDR2 is YFSETQ. V shed 0 bases and J 5 bases; nucleotides not matched to a gene: 4. These data belong to a study of cytomegalovirus exposure and HLA in healthy donors. Notes on the study in general: On later analysis, the bulk of CMV-associated TCR beta chains appeared to be HLA-restricted. Serostatus for CMV was the only available immune exposure information.

This clonotype was obtained from a woman in her 50s in good health and CMV-seropositive. The sequenced material came from PBMCs. The chain employs TRBV5-1 and TRBJ1-5; 8 bases align to TRBD1. The CDR3: CASSLAGGPDQPQHF. CDR3 coding DNA: TGCGCCAGCAGCTTGGCAGGGGGCCCGGATCAGCCCCAGCATTTT.